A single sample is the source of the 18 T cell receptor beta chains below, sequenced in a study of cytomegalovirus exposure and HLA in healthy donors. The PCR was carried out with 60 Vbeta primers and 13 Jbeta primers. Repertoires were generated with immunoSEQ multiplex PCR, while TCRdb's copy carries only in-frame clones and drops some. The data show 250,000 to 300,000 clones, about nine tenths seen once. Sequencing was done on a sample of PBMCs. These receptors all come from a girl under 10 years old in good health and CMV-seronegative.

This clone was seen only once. The CDR3 DNA follows: TGTGCCAGCAGCCCCGGGACAGGGTGGAATTCACCCCTCCACTTT. Protein: CASSPGTGWNSPLHF. The V and J genes are TRBV11-2 and TRBJ1-6; TRBD1 aligns across 9 bases. The V segment lost 5 bases and the J segment 7 bases; nucleotides outside the gene matches: 6. Per germline, CDR1 SGHAT and CDR2 FQNNGV. CDR3 length: 15 amino acids.

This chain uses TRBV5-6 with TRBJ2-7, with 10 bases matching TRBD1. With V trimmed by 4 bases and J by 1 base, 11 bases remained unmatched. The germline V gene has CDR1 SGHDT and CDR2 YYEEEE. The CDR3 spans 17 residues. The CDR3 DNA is TGTGCCAGCAGCCGAGGAGACAGGGGGCATCGTTCCTACGAGCAGTACTTC. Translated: CASSRGDRGHRSYEQYF.

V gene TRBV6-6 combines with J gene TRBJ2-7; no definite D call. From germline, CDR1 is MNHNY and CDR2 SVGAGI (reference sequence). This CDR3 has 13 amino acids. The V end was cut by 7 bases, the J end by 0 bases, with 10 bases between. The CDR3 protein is CASIPDNSYEQYF. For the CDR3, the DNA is TGTGCCAGCATTCCCGACAACTCCTACGAGCAGTACTTC.

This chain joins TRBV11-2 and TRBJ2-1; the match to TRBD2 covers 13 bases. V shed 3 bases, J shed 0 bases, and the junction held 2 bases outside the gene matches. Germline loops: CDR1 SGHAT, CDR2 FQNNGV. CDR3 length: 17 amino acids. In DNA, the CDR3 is TGTGCCAGCAGCTTCCGGACTAGCGGGAGCTCCTACAATGAGCAGTTCTTC. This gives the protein CASSFRTSGSSYNEQFF.

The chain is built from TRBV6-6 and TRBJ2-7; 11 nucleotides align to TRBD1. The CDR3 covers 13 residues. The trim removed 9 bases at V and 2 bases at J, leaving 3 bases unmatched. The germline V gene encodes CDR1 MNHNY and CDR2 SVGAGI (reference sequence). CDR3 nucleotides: TGTGCCAGTGGGACAGGGGGAACCTACGAGCAGTACTTC. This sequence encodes CASGTGGTYEQYF.

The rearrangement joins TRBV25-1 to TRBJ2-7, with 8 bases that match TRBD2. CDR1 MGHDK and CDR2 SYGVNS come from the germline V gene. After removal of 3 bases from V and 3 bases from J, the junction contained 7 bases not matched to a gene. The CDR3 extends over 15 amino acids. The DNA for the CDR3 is TGTGCCAGCAGTGAGGGGGCGGGGGGCCACTACGAGCAGTACTTC. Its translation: CASSEGAGGHYEQYF.

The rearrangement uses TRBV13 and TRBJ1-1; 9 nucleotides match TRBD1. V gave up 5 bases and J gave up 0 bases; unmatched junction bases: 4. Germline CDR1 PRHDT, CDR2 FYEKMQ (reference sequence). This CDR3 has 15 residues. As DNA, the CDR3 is TGTGCCAGCAGCGCAGGACAGGGGATGAACACTGAAGCTTTCTTT. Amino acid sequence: CASSAGQGMNTEAFF.

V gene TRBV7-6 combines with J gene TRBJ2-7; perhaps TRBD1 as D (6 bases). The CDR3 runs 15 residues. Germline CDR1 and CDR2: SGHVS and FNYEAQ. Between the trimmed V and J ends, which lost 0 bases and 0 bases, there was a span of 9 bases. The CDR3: CASSLADSLSYEQYF. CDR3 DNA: TGTGCCAGCAGCTTAGCGGACAGCCTCTCCTACGAGCAGTACTTC.

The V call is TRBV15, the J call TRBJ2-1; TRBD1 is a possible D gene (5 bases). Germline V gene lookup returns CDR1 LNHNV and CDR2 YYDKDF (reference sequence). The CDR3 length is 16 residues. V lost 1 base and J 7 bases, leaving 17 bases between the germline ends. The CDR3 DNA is TGTGCCACCAGCAGAGTCTGGGGCGGCGAATTTAATGAGCAGTTCTTC. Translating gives CATSRVWGGEFNEQFF.

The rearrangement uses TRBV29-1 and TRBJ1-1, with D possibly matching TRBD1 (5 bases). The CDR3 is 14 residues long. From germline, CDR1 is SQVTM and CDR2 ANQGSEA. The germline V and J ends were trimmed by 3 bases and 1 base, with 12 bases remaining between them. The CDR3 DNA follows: TGCAGCGTTGAGGGGGGGGGAACGAACACTGAAGCTTTCTTT. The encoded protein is CSVEGGGTNTEAFF.

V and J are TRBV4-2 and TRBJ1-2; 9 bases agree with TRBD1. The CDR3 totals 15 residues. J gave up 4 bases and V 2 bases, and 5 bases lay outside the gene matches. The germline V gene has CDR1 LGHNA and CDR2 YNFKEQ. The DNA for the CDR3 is TGTGCCAGCAGCCAACCCGACAGGGGGGGCTATGGCTACACCTTC. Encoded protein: CASSQPDRGGYGYTF.

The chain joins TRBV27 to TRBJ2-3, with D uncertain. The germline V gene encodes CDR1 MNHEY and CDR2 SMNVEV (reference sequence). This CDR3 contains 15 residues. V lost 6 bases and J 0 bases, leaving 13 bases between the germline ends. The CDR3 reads CASRASIASTDTQYF. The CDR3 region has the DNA TGTGCCAGCAGGGCCTCGATCGCTAGCACAGATACGCAGTATTTT.

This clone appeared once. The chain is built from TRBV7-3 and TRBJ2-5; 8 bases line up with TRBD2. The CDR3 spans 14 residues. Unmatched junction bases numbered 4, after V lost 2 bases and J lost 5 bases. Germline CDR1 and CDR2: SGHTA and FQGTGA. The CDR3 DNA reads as TGTGCCAGCAGCTTAGCGGGGGGAAAGGAGACCCAGTACTTC. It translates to CASSLAGGKETQYF. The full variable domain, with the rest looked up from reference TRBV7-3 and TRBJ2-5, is GAGVSQTPSNKVTEKGKYVELRCDPISGHTALYWYRQSLGQGPEFLIYFQGTGAADDSGLPNDRFFAVRPEGSVSTLKIQRTERGDSAVYLCASSLAGGKETQYFGPGTRLLVL.

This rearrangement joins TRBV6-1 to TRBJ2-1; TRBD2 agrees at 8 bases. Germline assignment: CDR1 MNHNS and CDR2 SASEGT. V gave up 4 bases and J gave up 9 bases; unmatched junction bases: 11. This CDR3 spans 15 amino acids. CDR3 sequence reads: CASSGDSGEYGEQFF. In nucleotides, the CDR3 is TGTGCCAGCAGTGGGGATAGCGGGGAATACGGTGAGCAGTTCTTC.

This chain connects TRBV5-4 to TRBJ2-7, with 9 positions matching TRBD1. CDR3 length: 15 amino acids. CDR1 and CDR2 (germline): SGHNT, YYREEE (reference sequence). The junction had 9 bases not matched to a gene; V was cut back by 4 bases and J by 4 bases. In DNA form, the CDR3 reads TGTGCCAGCAGCCCAACCCGGGACAGGGAGTACGAGCAGTACTTC. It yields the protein CASSPTRDREYEQYF.

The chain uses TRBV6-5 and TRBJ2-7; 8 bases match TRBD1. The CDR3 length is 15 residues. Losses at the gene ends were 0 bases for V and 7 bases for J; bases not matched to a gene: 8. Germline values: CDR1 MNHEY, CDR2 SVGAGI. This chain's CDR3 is CASSYSGTGQGEQYF. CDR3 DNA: TGTGCCAGCAGTTACTCTGGGACAGGCCAGGGGGAGCAGTACTTC.

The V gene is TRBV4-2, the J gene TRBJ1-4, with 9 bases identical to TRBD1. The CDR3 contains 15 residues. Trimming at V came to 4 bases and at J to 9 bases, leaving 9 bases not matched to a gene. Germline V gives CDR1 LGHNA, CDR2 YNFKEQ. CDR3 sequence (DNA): TGTGCCAGCAGCCCCCGGGACAGGGATAGACAAAAACTGTTTTTT. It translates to CASSPRDRDRQKLFF.

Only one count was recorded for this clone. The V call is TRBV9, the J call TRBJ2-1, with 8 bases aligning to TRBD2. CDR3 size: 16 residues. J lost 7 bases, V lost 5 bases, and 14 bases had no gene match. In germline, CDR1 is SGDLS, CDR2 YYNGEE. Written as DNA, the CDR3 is TGTGCCAGCAGTCCGTACTTGGCTAGCGGGTCGAATGAGCAGTTCTTC. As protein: CASSPYLASGSNEQFF.